This TCR beta chain was captured by sequencing in a study of blood T cell repertoires in COVID-19. Across the study: COVID-19 samples from acute and convalescent phases originated in the United States, Italy and Spain. T cells, B-cell-depleted T cells, or PBMCs provided the cDNA or gDNA that served as material.

From germline, CDR1 is SNHLY and CDR2 FYNNEI. V was pared by 9 bases and J by 8 bases, with 18 bases of the junction left unmatched. This CDR3 spans 16 amino acids. Original analysis: Amplification of reference gene primers was used by the study to estimate nucleated cell counts. The method was immunoSEQ multiplex PCR; TCRdb's version includes in-frame clones alone and lacks a portion of them. The V and J calls and clone size are taken from that table; D and trimming were inferred from the DNA. The repertoire includes some 150,000 clones, 85% to 90% of them detected once, and over 2% sits in the top ten.

V gene TRBV2 combines with J gene TRBJ1-4, with TRBD1 identical over 7 bases. This sequence originates from a man aged 50 to 59 with active COVID-19. Material for sequencing was peripheral blood. The CDR3 DNA is TGTGCCAGTGCCCCGAGAGGGGGCGCGGGTTCCGAAAAACTGTTTTTT. This translates into CASAPRGGAGSEKLFF.